A single sample gave rise to the 30 T cell receptor beta chains below, sequenced in a study of tumor-infiltrating lymphocytes in primary liver carcinoma (dated by TCRdb to about 2017). Data came from an Illumina HiSeq 2500. A constant-region primer and ProtoScript II reverse transcriptase were used to reverse-transcribe TCRbeta-specific cDNA from about 0.55 ug total RNA. TCRbeta libraries were built with three nested multiplex PCR rounds, a slightly modified ARM-PCR procedure. The first two PCR rounds used multiplex TRBV1-TRBV30 forward primers with a Cbeta reverse primer, each for about 10 cycles. TCRdb itself trimmed the public reads at Q25 with fastp, ran MiXCR and retained productive beta chains. Duplicate CDR3 protein sequences are folded into a single record with the most common DNA and genes. The sample data list 100,000 or so distinct CDR3 sequences, and approximately 82% of these were observed just once. Approximately 20% of the sample comes from the top ten.

Total RNA and DNA were co-extracted from around 20-30 mg of bulk tissue with the AllPrep DNA/RNA mini kit, without cell sorting. Sequenced input: liver tumor tissue from sampling region 3. Reading the label with the study, this specimen's cell subset or site is: tumor region T3, left-lateral pole. The receptors were sampled from a man aged 40-50 years with primary liver carcinoma and hepatitis B virus infection.

On this clonotype itself: One junction end disagrees with the germline gene, perhaps due to a read error. This chain links TRBV7-8 with TRBJ2-7, with D unresolved. The length of the CDR3 is 13 residues. Per the germline V gene, CDR1 is SGHVS and CDR2 is FQNEAQ. The CDR3 reads CASSLSSTYEQCF. The CDR3, as DNA: TGTGCCAGTAGCTTGTCATCCACCTACGAGCAGTGCTTC.

In the case of this clonotype: At one end, the junction sequence differs from germline, possibly due to a read error. The CDR3 coding sequence is TGTGCCATCAGTGTTGGTCGGAACTCTGGGGCCAACCTCCTGACTTTC. Amino acids: CAISVGRNSGANLLTF. The chain joins TRBV10-3 to TRBJ2-6; TRBD1 is a possible D gene (5 bases). CDR3 length equals 16 residues. Germline loops: CDR1 ENHRY, CDR2 SYGVKD.

This clonotype was detected a few times. This may be a read error: a much more frequent sequence differs by one nucleotide. The chain has TRBV30 and TRBJ1-1; D gene uncertain. Germline V CDR1 and CDR2: GTSNPN, SVGIG (reference sequence). This CDR3 region has 13 residues. CDR3: CVWSVIANTEAFF. The CDR3, as DNA: TGTGTCTGGAGTGTGATAGCGAACACTGAAGCTTTCTTT.

This chain joins TRBV9 and TRBJ2-3; 8 positions agree with TRBD1. CDR3 length equals 16 residues. V dropped 1 base and J dropped 3; count of bases not matched to a gene: 7. CDR1 SGDLS and CDR2 YYNGEE come from the germline V gene. CDR3: CASSVIKDRATDTQYF. The CDR3 DNA is TGTGCCAGCAGCGTAATCAAGGACAGGGCGACAGATACGCAGTATTTT.

As to this clonotype: One junction end does not reproduce the germline sequence, and a read error may be involved. The CDR3 DNA reads as TGCGCCAGCAGTGAGAGGGGGTACCTAGAGACCCATTACTTC. It yields the protein CASSERGYLETHYF. The chain combines TRBV10-2 with TRBJ2-5; weak D call: TRBD1 (6 bases). CDR3 length: 14 amino acids. In germline, CDR1 is WSHSY, CDR2 SAAADI.

This clonotype occurred once. The genes are TRBV29-1 and TRBJ1-1, with a tentative D call TRBD1 (5 bases). Germline V CDR1 and CDR2: SQVTM, ANQGSEA. The CDR3 runs 15 residues. V lost 6 bases to trimming and J lost 0 bases, with 17 bases between them. The CDR3 DNA sequence: TGCAGCGTGGGGGGGAGATGGAGGATGAACACTGAAGCTTTCTTT. The encoded protein is CSVGGRWRMNTEAFF. Complete variable domain (other parts from reference TRBV29-1 and TRBJ1-1): SAVISQKPSRDICQRGTSLTIQCQVDSQVTMMFWYRQQPGQSLTLIATANQGSEATYESGFVIDKFPISRPNLTFSTLTVSNMSPEDSSIYLCSVGGRWRMNTEAFFGQGTRLTVV.

A word on this clonotype: This may come from a read error, since a much larger clone is one base off. J is TRBJ2-5 and V is TRBV11-2; 9 positions agree with TRBD2. CDR3 length: 15 residues. Germline loops: CDR1 SGHAT, CDR2 FQNNGV. The CDR3 DNA is TGTGCCAGCAGCTACCGGCGGGAGGGCCGGGAGACCCACTACTTC. Translating gives CASSYRREGRETHYF.

DNA for the CDR3: TGTGCCAGCAGTGAAGAAGGAATAGCTAGCAATCAGCCCCAGCATTTT. Translating gives CASSEEGIASNQPQHF. The chain couples TRBV6-1 to TRBJ1-5; unclear D gene. Germline V gene lookup returns CDR1 MNHNS and CDR2 SASEGT. The V gene lost 1 base and the J gene lost 0 bases, with 10 bases spanning the gap. This CDR3 has 16 residues.

Comment on this clonotype: The conserved phenylalanine or tryptophan is not found at the CDR3 terminus, so this likely reflects a read error. The chain couples TRBV11-3 to TRBJ2-1; no firm D call. The germline gives CDR1 SGHNT, CDR2 YENEEA. The CDR3 sequence is 12 residues long. In nucleotides, the CDR3 is TGTGCCAGCAGCTTAAACCCCGATGAACAGTTCCTC. It codes for CASSLNPDEQFL.

As for this clonotype: This CDR3 fails to terminate in the conserved phenylalanine or tryptophan, so it likely reflects a read error. V is TRBV29-1 and J is TRBJ2-1; D uncertain. CDR1 and CDR2 from the germline V gene are SQVTM and ANQGSEA. V lost 6 bases and J lost 2, with 14 bases in between. This CDR3 is built from 14 residues. CDR3 region: CSVALGETYNEQFL. CDR3 nucleotide sequence: TGCAGCGTCGCCCTCGGTGAAACCTACAATGAGCAGTTCTTA.

The gene calls are TRBV6-5 and TRBJ1-4; D gene unclear. The germline V gene has CDR1 MNHEY and CDR2 SVGAGI. The CDR3 runs 15 residues. V gave up 2 bases and J gave up 12 bases, with 19 bases separating them. The CDR3, as DNA: TGTGCCAGCAGTTACGCAACAGAGACATCAGAAGAACTGTTTTTT. It yields the protein CASSYATETSEELFF.

Concerning this clonotype itself: The junction differs from germline at one of its ends, possibly a read error. This sequence joins TRBV28 and TRBJ2-3; D may correspond to TRBD1 or TRBD2 (5 bases each). In germline, CDR1 is MDHEN, CDR2 SYDVKM. The CDR3 length is 14 residues. The CDR3 here is CASSRQPSTDTQCF. For the CDR3, the DNA is TGTGCCAGTTCCCGACAGCCTAGCACAGATACGCAGTGTTTT.

With respect to this clonotype: A read error may produce the germline difference seen at one junction end. The rearrangement joins TRBV29-1 to TRBJ2-1; a possible D gene is TRBD2 (5 bases). Per germline, CDR1 SQVTM and CDR2 ANQGSEA. This CDR3 has 14 residues. CDR3 loop: CSDVLGGMFGEQFF. The DNA of the CDR3 is TGTAGCGATGTTCTAGGTGGGATGTTCGGTGAGCAGTTCTTC.

For this clonotype: Without the conserved terminal phenylalanine or tryptophan, this CDR3 likely stems from a read error. CDR3 DNA sequence: TGTGCCAGCAGTTTTTTGGGGAATGAGCAGTTCCTC. This gives the protein CASSFLGNEQFL. The J gene is TRBJ2-1, the V gene TRBV12-3 or TRBV12-4; D is uncertain. CDR3 size: 12 residues. The V end lost 3 bases, the J end lost 7 bases, and 7 bases lay between the germline ends.

In regard to this clonotype: The missing conserved phenylalanine or tryptophan at the end of this CDR3 makes a read error likely. The rearrangement joins TRBV11-1 to TRBJ2-7, with D unresolved. From germline, CDR1 is SGHAT and CDR2 FQDESV (reference sequence). This CDR3 contains 13 residues. CDR3 nucleotides: TGTGTCAGCAGGTGTAAGCGATCCTACGAGCAGTACTTA. Its translation: CVSRCKRSYEQYL.

About this clonotype itself: A junction boundary mismatches the germline segment, possibly from a read error. The CDR3 sequence: CASSRTGGRNEQLF. Here the CDR3 DNA reads TGTGCCAGCAGTCGGACAGGGGGGCGCAATGAGCAGCTCTTT. The rearrangement links TRBV12-3 or TRBV12-4 to TRBJ2-1, with TRBD1 identical over 10 bases. The CDR3 totals 14 residues.

This clonotype was counted many times. This may be a read error, as it is one base from a much larger clone. V is TRBV6-6 and J is TRBJ1-1; 8 bases line up with TRBD1. Germline V gene sequence: CDR1 MNHNY, CDR2 SVGAGI (reference sequence). This CDR3 comprises 13 residues. Here the CDR3 DNA reads TGTGCCAGCCTGACAGGGGTCAACACTGAAGCTATCTTT. The encoded protein is CASLTGVNTEAIF.

CDR3 coding DNA: TGTGCCAGCAGCTTAACTCAGGTCGTCCTCGAGCAGTACTTC. Translation: CASSLTQVVLEQYF. The V and J genes are TRBV11-2 and TRBJ2-7; D is undetermined. V lost 2 bases and J 6 bases, leaving 14 bases between the germline ends. CDR1 SGHAT and CDR2 FQNNGV come from the germline V gene. This CDR3 is built from 14 residues.

A word on this clonotype: A junction boundary mismatches the germline segment, possibly from a read error. The chain links TRBV6-2 or TRBV6-3 to TRBJ2-7; the match to TRBD2 covers 8 bases. The germline V gene encodes CDR1 MNHEY and CDR2 SVGEGT. CDR3 length: 15 residues. The DNA for the CDR3 is TGTGTCAGCAGATCCTACGGGACTAGGGCATACGAGCAGTACTTC. This translates into CVSRSYGTRAYEQYF.

This clonotype was observed a single time. The rearrangement uses TRBV7-8 and TRBJ1-1, with D possibly TRBD1 on 5 matching bases. Per the germline V gene, CDR1 is SGHVS and CDR2 is FQNEAQ. The CDR3 consists of 14 residues. The CDR3 nucleotides are TGTGAGAGCAGCTTCCAAGGGACGGAGACTGAAGCTTTCTTT. It specifies CESSFQGTETEAFF.

This clonotype is a singleton in its sample. One end of the junction varies from germline; a read error may be responsible. This rearrangement joins TRBV5-4 to TRBJ2-3; TRBD2 aligns across 10 bases. The CDR3 is made up of 17 amino acids. Germline loops: CDR1 SGHNT, CDR2 YYREEE (reference sequence). The chain's CDR3 is CAGSAPGTSAGGVTLYF. Written as DNA, the CDR3 is TGTGCCGGCAGCGCCCCCGGGACTAGCGCTGGGGGGGTTACGCTGTATTTT.

This clonotype was observed a few times. This chain uses TRBV12-3 or TRBV12-4 with TRBJ1-1; 7 nucleotides match TRBD1. The trim removed 10 bases at V and 8 bases at J, leaving 10 bases unmatched. There are 12 residues in the CDR3. CDR3 protein: CATRQGGSEAFF. The CDR3 DNA reads TGTGCCACCCGACAGGGCGGGTCCGAAGCTTTCTTT.

As for this clonotype: This sequence may be a read error, since a much larger clone differs from it by one base. V gene TRBV24-1 combines with J gene TRBJ1-1; 7 bases match TRBD1. This CDR3 is 15 amino acids long. V lost 4 bases and J lost 4; bases outside the gene matches: 8. Germline values: CDR1 KGHDR, CDR2 SFDVKD. The CDR3 sequence is CATSEGPQGTTEAFF. In DNA, the CDR3 is TGTGCCACCAGTGAGGGGCCACAGGGGACCACTGAAGCTTTCTTT.

Notes on this clonotype: This may be a read error, as it is one base from a much larger clone. The chain links TRBV6-2 or TRBV6-3 to TRBJ2-1; D not certain. V was pared by 5 bases and J by 10 bases, with 12 bases between. This CDR3 contains 12 residues. Germline CDR1 MNHEY, CDR2 SVGEGT. CDR3 nucleotides: TGTGCCAGCAGTGTGTGGGCCAGGGAGCAGTTCTTC. Protein sequence: CASSVWAREQFF.

Worth noting for this clonotype: The junction and the germline gene differ at one end; a read error may be behind it. The chain recombines TRBV4-3 with TRBJ1-2, with D possibly TRBD1 on 5 matching bases. The CDR3 is made up of 16 amino acids. Germline values: CDR1 LGHNA, CDR2 YSLEER. The DNA of the CDR3 is TGCCCCAGCAGCGAGGCAGGGTCAGGGAGGAACTATGGCTACACCTTC. This encodes CPSSEAGSGRNYGYTF.

On this clonotype itself: Germline and junction disagree at one end, which may indicate a read error. The chain uses TRBV12-3 or TRBV12-4 and TRBJ2-1; D unresolved. This CDR3 spans 13 amino acids. The CDR3 DNA reads TGTACCGGCACCGACCAGAGTGGCAATGGGCAGTTCTTC. The encoded protein is CTGTDQSGNGQFF.

This clonotype has a handful of counts. At one of its ends the junction is not consistent with the germline gene, which may arise from a read error. This rearrangement joins TRBV28 to TRBJ1-2; D might be TRBD1 (6 bases). The length of the CDR3 is 15 residues. In germline, CDR1 is MDHEN, CDR2 SYDVKM. The CDR3 loop is CASRSPGQWRNGHTF. CDR3 in DNA: TGTGCCAGCAGGTCTCCAGGACAGTGGAGAAATGGCCACACCTTC.

Concerning this clonotype: The junction departs from germline at one end; a sequencing error may be responsible. The chain carries TRBV20-1 and TRBJ1-6; no clear D gene. CDR3 length: 12 amino acids. Germline values: CDR1 DFQATT, CDR2 SNEGSKA (reference sequence). The CDR3 sequence is CSASFGSSPLHF. The CDR3 DNA reads TGCAGTGCTAGTTTTGGTAGTTCACCTCTCCACTTT.

As regards this clonotype: At one end the junction does not follow the germline gene, possibly because of a read error. The rearrangement links TRBV5-1 to TRBJ2-1, with 12 bases matching TRBD2. Germline-derived CDR1 and CDR2 are SGHRS and YFSETQ. This CDR3 region has 15 residues. In DNA form, the CDR3 reads TGCGCCAACAGCTCCCTAGCGGGAGGGTCCAATGAGCAGTTCTTC. This codes for CANSSLAGGSNEQFF. Supplemented by reference TRBV5-1 and TRBJ2-1, the full variable domain reads KAGVTQTPRYLIKTRGQQVTLSCSPISGHRSVSWYQQTPGQGLQFLFEYFSETQRNKGNFPGRFSGRQFSNSRSEMNVSTLELGDSALYLCANSSLAGGSNEQFFGPGTRLTVL.

Regarding this clonotype: This CDR3 is missing its conserved last phenylalanine or tryptophan, likely due to a read error. The DNA is omitted, as the CDR3 cannot be located on it reliably, and the CDR3 follows TCRdb's listing. The chain employs TRBV29-1 and TRBJ1-6. The CDR3 comprises 13 residues, both ends counted. Germline CDR1 and CDR2: SQVTM and ANQGSEA. The CDR3 protein is CSASKARNSPFHS.